Listed here are 15 T cell receptor beta chains from one sample, sequenced in a study of low-dose radiotherapy and immunotherapy resistance in tumors. With TRAV- and TRBV-specific primers, first-strand cDNA was made, covering the alpha and beta chains. With a constant-region primer and a V-primer adapter, TCRs were subjected to around 20 PCR cycles of amplification. Using its own MiXCR run on the reads, TCRdb lists one record per CDR3 protein. Here the sample spans more than 10,000 distinct CDR3 sequences, roughly 60% being singletons. The receptors were sampled from a human donor with advanced metastatic prostate, ovarian, gallbladder or colorectal cancer (not recorded which). This table probably holds off-target reads from a library built for another chain.

CDR3 in amino acids: CASSGQVSNSPLHF. Here the CDR3 DNA reads TGTGCCAGCAGCGGACAGGTCTCAAATTCACCCCTCCACTTT. The V gene is TRBV7-2, the J gene TRBJ1-6; 7 nucleotides agree with TRBD1. The germline gives CDR1 SGHTA, CDR2 FQGNSA. The J segment lost 7 bases and the V segment lost 5 bases, leaving 5 bases of the junction unmatched. The CDR3 runs to 14 residues.

The chain is built from TRBV29-1 and TRBJ2-1, with D tentatively TRBD1 (5 bases). V was cut by 3 bases and J by 4 bases, with 10 bases left in between. This CDR3 comprises 13 residues. Germline V CDR1 and CDR2: SQVTM, ANQGSEA. The CDR3 protein is CSVDRDSYNEQFF. The CDR3 nucleotides read TGCAGCGTTGACCGAGACAGTTACAATGAGCAGTTCTTC.

V is TRBV6-5 and J is TRBJ2-3, with TRBD2 identical over 10 bases. Germline assignment: CDR1 MNHEY and CDR2 SVGAGI. V was pared by 6 bases and J by 0 bases, with 9 bases of the junction left unmatched. The CDR3 totals 17 residues. The CDR3 here is CASRQRALAGSTDTQYF. CDR3 nucleotides: TGTGCCAGCAGACAACGGGCACTAGCGGGGAGCACAGATACGCAGTATTTT.

This clonotype has just a few counts. This chain connects TRBV5-6 to TRBJ2-7; 7 positions agree with TRBD1. This CDR3 contains 15 residues. Germline CDR1 and CDR2: SGHDT and YYEEEE. V shed 3 bases and J 2 bases; nucleotides not matched to a gene: 8. The DNA for the CDR3 is TGTGCCAGCAGCTCCACCGGGACAGTTACCTACGAGCAGTACTTC. Its protein is CASSSTGTVTYEQYF.

This chain connects TRBV13 to TRBJ2-5, with a tentative D call TRBD1 (5 bases). The CDR3 has 15 amino acids. In germline, CDR1 is PRHDT, CDR2 FYEKMQ (reference sequence). V lost 5 bases and J 1 base, leaving 14 bases between the germline ends. Here the CDR3 DNA reads TGTGCCAGCAGCCCGGTGGGGCGGCTCCAAGAGACCCAGTACTTC. Protein: CASSPVGRLQETQYF.

This clonotype was found a few times. CDR3 residues: CASSPDLWGQNEQFF. The CDR3 nucleotides read TGTGCCAGCAGCCCCGATTTATGGGGGCAAAATGAGCAGTTCTTC. The genes are TRBV5-4 and TRBJ2-1; D perhaps matches TRBD1 (6 bases). Germline lookup yields CDR1 SGHNT and CDR2 YYREEE (reference sequence). The CDR3 covers 15 residues. Trimming stripped 4 bases from V and 7 bases from J, with 18 bases between.

As for this clonotype: A read error may account for a junction end that differs from germline. This chain uses TRBV28 with TRBJ2-7; D is ambiguous. Germline V CDR1 and CDR2: MDHEN, SYDVKM. The CDR3 extends over 12 amino acids. The CDR3 reads CASSLWALTPHF. The CDR3 region has the DNA TGTGCCAGCAGTTTATGGGCTCTTACTCCCCACTTC. Based on the CDR3 plus reference TRBV28 and TRBJ2-7, the full variable domain is DVKVTQSSRYLVKRTGEKVFLECVQDMDHENMFWYRQDPGLGLRLIYFSYDVKMKEKGDIPEGYSVSREKKERFSLILESASTNQTSMYLCASSLWALTPHFGPGTRLTVT.

This clonotype appeared a few times. The rearrangement uses TRBV20-1 and TRBJ1-2; possible D gene TRBD1, 5 bases. V was trimmed by 3 bases and J by 1 base, leaving 15 bases between them. The germline V gene encodes CDR1 DFQATT and CDR2 SNEGSKA (reference sequence). The CDR3 covers 15 residues. CDR3 sequence: CSASSGAGVNYGYTF. CDR3 DNA: TGCAGTGCTAGTTCTGGGGCCGGCGTTAACTATGGCTACACCTTC.

The rearrangement joins TRBV2 to TRBJ1-4; TRBD1 matches at 7 bases. The V segment lost 3 bases and the J segment 6 bases; nucleotides outside the gene matches: 7. This CDR3 has 15 amino acids. CDR1 SNHLY and CDR2 FYNNEI come from the germline V gene. The CDR3 region has the DNA TGTGCCAGCAGTGATAGACAGGGTCGTGATGAAAAACTGTTTTTT. Amino acids: CASSDRQGRDEKLFF.

The chain carries TRBV28 and TRBJ1-5, with D possibly TRBD1 on 6 matching bases. V lost 6 bases and J 7 bases, leaving 13 bases between the germline ends. Germline CDR1 MDHEN, CDR2 SYDVKM. The CDR3 has 13 amino acids. CDR3 region: CASREITGQPQHF. The CDR3 region has the DNA TGTGCCAGCAGGGAGATTACAGGGCAGCCCCAGCATTTT.

The chain uses TRBV28 and TRBJ1-1; D is unresolved. Trimming took 3 bases from V and 3 from J, leaving 11 bases between them. The CDR3 runs 14 residues. Germline V gives CDR1 MDHEN, CDR2 SYDVKM. The chain's CDR3 is CASSFPAPDTEAFF. The CDR3 DNA sequence: TGTGCCAGCAGTTTCCCAGCGCCTGACACTGAAGCTTTCTTT.

J is TRBJ2-1 and V is TRBV5-1; D possibly matches TRBD1 or TRBD2 (5 bases each). The CDR3 is 14 amino acids. V lost 5 bases, J lost 7 bases, and 16 bases lay in between. Per germline, CDR1 SGHRS and CDR2 YFSETQ. The CDR3 DNA is TGCGCCAGCAGGGAGGTGGCAGGGTCGAATGAGCAGTTCTTC. It is translated as CASREVAGSNEQFF.

This chain connects TRBV4-2 to TRBJ1-5; 9 positions agree with TRBD1. The CDR3 contains 16 residues. The V gene's germline CDR1 is LGHNA and CDR2 YNFKEQ. Losses at the gene ends were 2 bases for V and 3 bases for J; bases not matched to a gene: 5. For the CDR3, the DNA is TGTGCCAGCAGCCAACAGGGACAGGGTATCAATCAGCCCCAGCATTTT. It encodes CASSQQGQGINQPQHF.

V gene TRBV4-2 combines with J gene TRBJ2-6, with 12 nucleotides matching TRBD2. The CDR3 sequence is 22 residues long. V shed 0 bases and J 1 base; nucleotides not matched to a gene: 13. Germline V gene sequence: CDR1 LGHNA, CDR2 YNFKEQ. The CDR3: CASSQEGRLAGAIESGANVLTF. The CDR3 nucleotides are TGTGCCAGCAGCCAAGAAGGGCGACTAGCGGGAGCAATTGAGTCTGGGGCCAACGTCCTGACTTTC.

The CDR3 loop reads CASSLFGRVGYGYTF. CDR3 nucleotides: TGTGCCAGCAGTTTATTTGGCAGGGTGGGATATGGCTACACCTTC. V is TRBV28 and J is TRBJ1-2; tentatively, D is TRBD1 (5 bases). The ends were cut back, 1 base at V and 5 bases at J, with 14 bases in the middle. The germline gives CDR1 MDHEN, CDR2 SYDVKM. CDR3 length: 15 amino acids.